The 27 T cell receptor beta chains given below trace back to one sample, sequenced in a study of blood T cell repertoires in COVID-19. Clones were sequenced by immunoSEQ multiplex PCR, and TCRdb holds only the in-frame ones, with some missing. The table has about 360,000 clones, more than 70% seen once. The source material was PBMCs or T cells enriched from blood (not recorded which). The receptors come from a young man who had recovered from COVID-19.

The gene calls are TRBV6-2 or TRBV6-3 and TRBJ2-6; 11 bases agree with TRBD1. Looked up from germline, CDR1 is MNHEY and CDR2 is SVGEGT. Trimming at V came to 0 bases and at J to 0 bases, leaving 4 bases not matched to a gene. CDR3 length: 19 amino acids. Here the CDR3 reads CASSYSSGTGGSGANVLTF. The CDR3 DNA sequence: TGTGCCAGCAGTTACTCATCCGGGACAGGGGGCTCTGGGGCCAACGTCCTGACTTTC.

V gene TRBV7-9 combines with J gene TRBJ1-2; D unresolved. The V gene's germline CDR1 is SEHNR and CDR2 FQNEAQ (reference sequence). The CDR3 runs 14 residues. Trimming removed 3 bases at V and 4 bases at J, with 12 bases between. The CDR3 region has the DNA TGTGCCAGCAGCTTGGTCAGGAGGCTCTATGGCTACACCTTC. Amino acid sequence: CASSLVRRLYGYTF. Supplemented by reference TRBV7-9 and TRBJ1-2, the full variable domain reads DTGVSQNPRHKITKRGQNVTFRCDPISEHNRLYWYRQTLGQGPEFLTYFQNEAQLEKSRLLSDRFSAERPKGSFSTLEIQRTEQGDSAMYLCASSLVRRLYGYTFGSGTRLTVV.

This chain connects TRBV3-1 (or the pseudogene TRBV3-2) to TRBJ1-3; D uncertain. Germline V gene lookup returns CDR1 LGHDT and CDR2 YNNKEL (reference sequence). CDR3 length: 15 amino acids. The V gene lost 1 base and the J gene lost 2 bases, with 9 bases spanning the gap. CDR3 amino acids: CASSQVTTAGNTIYF. The CDR3 bases are TGTGCCAGCAGCCAAGTGACAACAGCTGGAAACACCATATATTTT.

Comments on this clone: The sample holds other DNA sequences that translate to the same CDR3. The chain couples TRBV19 to TRBJ1-1, with a weak D call TRBD1 (5 bases). Germline V gene data show CDR1 as LNHDA and CDR2 as SQIVND (reference sequence). V was cut by 3 bases and J by 8 bases, with 10 bases left in between. The CDR3 is made up of 12 amino acids. For the CDR3, the DNA is TGTGCCAGTAGTATCCGGGGGACCGAAGCTTTCTTT. This translates into CASSIRGTEAFF.

This chain uses TRBV13 with TRBJ1-1, with TRBD1 identical over 9 bases. This CDR3 has 15 residues. Germline V gene lookup returns CDR1 PRHDT and CDR2 FYEKMQ (reference sequence). Trimming cost V 6 bases and J 1 base; bases outside gene matches: 6. The CDR3, as DNA: TGTGCCAGCAGATACGGACAGGGGTGGAACACTGAAGCTTTCTTT. Translated: CASRYGQGWNTEAFF.

The chain employs TRBV6-5 and TRBJ1-1; maybe TRBD1 (5 bases). Germline CDR1 reads MNHEY; CDR2 reads SVGAGI. The CDR3 is 15 amino acids. Trimming removed 1 base at V and 0 bases at J, with 9 bases between. The CDR3 DNA reads as TGTGCCAGCAGTTACTGGGGCAGAGTGAACACTGAAGCTTTCTTT. Amino acid sequence: CASSYWGRVNTEAFF.

This sequence joins TRBV2 and TRBJ1-2, with TRBD1 matching over 8 bases. V was clipped by 6 bases and J by 4 bases; unmatched bases: 4. This CDR3 is built from 13 residues. Germline lookup yields CDR1 SNHLY and CDR2 FYNNEI. In nucleotides, the CDR3 is TGTGCCAGCAGACTGACAGGGGTCTATGGCTACACCTTC. Translated: CASRLTGVYGYTF.

V and J are TRBV9 and TRBJ2-1; 7 positions match TRBD1. Trimming removed 0 bases from V and 2 bases from J; junction bases left unmatched: 2. The V gene's germline CDR1 is SGDLS and CDR2 YYNGEE. The CDR3 runs to 15 residues. The CDR3 reads CASSVEQGTYNEQFF. The CDR3 DNA is TGTGCCAGCAGCGTAGAACAGGGGACCTACAATGAGCAGTTCTTC.

This chain uses TRBV18 with TRBJ2-2; D might be TRBD2 (5 bases). Germline CDR1 is KGHSH and CDR2 is LQKENI. The V end was cut by 3 bases, the J end by 0 bases, with 11 bases between. There are 16 residues in the CDR3. The CDR3 loop reads CASSPRLPANTGELFF. The CDR3 region has the DNA TGTGCCAGCTCACCCCGACTACCCGCGAACACCGGGGAGCTGTTTTTT.

The J gene is TRBJ1-1, the V gene TRBV9, with D unresolved. V lost 2 bases and J lost 0, with 5 bases in between. This CDR3 has 13 residues. Germline-derived CDR1 and CDR2 are SGDLS and YYNGEE. The CDR3 reads CASSVRVNTEAFF. DNA of the CDR3: TGTGCCAGCAGCGTCCGCGTGAACACTGAAGCTTTCTTT.

The chain links TRBV6-2 or TRBV6-3 to TRBJ2-3, with D possibly being TRBD1 (5 bases). Trimming stripped 5 bases from V and 2 bases from J, with 14 bases between. Germline V lookup: CDR1 MNHEY, CDR2 SVGEGT. This CDR3 has 15 amino acids. This CDR3 is CASSDFWGLTDTQYF. In DNA form, the CDR3 reads TGTGCCAGCAGTGACTTTTGGGGCCTCACAGATACGCAGTATTTT.

V is TRBV9 and J is TRBJ2-1; TRBD1 might be the D (6 bases). CDR1 is SGDLS, CDR2 YYNGEE, per germline. This CDR3 has 16 residues. The V end lost 0 bases, the J end lost 7 bases, and 17 bases lay between the germline ends. As DNA, the CDR3 is TGTGCCAGCAGCGTAGAGGCACAGGGTAATGAAAATGAGCAGTTCTTC. It translates to CASSVEAQGNENEQFF.

The rearrangement links TRBV19 to TRBJ1-2; 7 bases agree with TRBD1. J lost 5 bases, V lost 7 bases, and 7 bases had no gene match. The CDR3 sequence is 13 residues long. Germline values: CDR1 LNHDA, CDR2 SQIVND (reference sequence). CDR3 sequence: CASNSGQLYGYTF. The CDR3 DNA reads as TGTGCCAGTAACTCGGGACAGCTATATGGCTACACCTTC.

Concerning this clone: Other DNA sequences in the sample encode the same CDR3. The chain recombines TRBV7-9 with TRBJ1-5; 7 bases match TRBD1. The junction had 1 base not matched to a gene; V was cut back by 4 bases and J by 1 base. The CDR3 spans 14 residues. Germline CDR1 and CDR2: SEHNR and FQNEAQ (reference sequence). CDR3 region: CASSWTGSNQPQHF. CDR3 bases: TGTGCCAGCAGCTGGACAGGAAGCAATCAGCCCCAGCATTTT. The variable domain in full, completed from reference TRBV7-9 and TRBJ1-5, reads DTGVSQNPRHKITKRGQNVTFRCDPISEHNRLYWYRQTLGQGPEFLTYFQNEAQLEKSRLLSDRFSAERPKGSFSTLEIQRTEQGDSAMYLCASSWTGSNQPQHFGDGTRLSIL.

This clone has a single count. This chain joins TRBV29-1 and TRBJ1-1, with a tentative D call TRBD1 (5 bases). V lost 3 bases to trimming and J lost 4 bases, with 15 bases between them. Germline CDR1 reads SQVTM; CDR2 reads ANQGSEA. This CDR3 spans 14 amino acids. The CDR3 sequence is CSVDSWDQGTEAFF. As DNA, the CDR3 is TGCAGCGTTGACAGTTGGGATCAGGGCACTGAAGCTTTCTTT.

The chain uses TRBV6-5 and TRBJ1-1; tentatively, D is TRBD1 (5 bases). The CDR3 totals 14 residues. Germline-derived CDR1 and CDR2 are MNHEY and SVGAGI. V shed 6 bases and J shed 0 bases, with 11 bases lying between them. The CDR3 is CASSGRQLNTEAFF. The CDR3 DNA reads as TGTGCCAGCAGCGGTAGACAGCTGAACACTGAAGCTTTCTTT.

CDR3 sequence (DNA): TGCGCCAGCAGCTTGTCCCTCCCAACAGGGGGTACAAGGGATAATGAAAAACTGTTTTTT. It yields the protein CASSLSLPTGGTRDNEKLFF. The rearrangement joins TRBV5-1 to TRBJ1-4; 8 nucleotides line up with TRBD1. Trimming took 1 base from V and 4 from J; bases not matched to a gene: 18. This CDR3 region has 20 residues. In germline, CDR1 is SGHRS, CDR2 YFSETQ. Full variable domain (remainder filled in from reference TRBV5-1 and TRBJ1-4): KAGVTQTPRYLIKTRGQQVTLSCSPISGHRSVSWYQQTPGQGLQFLFEYFSETQRNKGNFPGRFSGRQFSNSRSEMNVSTLELGDSALYLCASSLSLPTGGTRDNEKLFFGSGTQLSVL.

V gene TRBV11-3 combines with J gene TRBJ2-3; D uncertain. Germline CDR1 is SGHNT and CDR2 is YENEEA. V lost 5 bases and J 0 bases, leaving 6 bases between the germline ends. This CDR3 comprises 13 residues. CDR3 bases: TGTGCCAGCAGCACGACTAGCACAGATACGCAGTATTTT. This translates into CASSTTSTDTQYF.

This clone occurred a few times. The chain employs TRBV10-3 and TRBJ1-6, with TRBD1 matching over 9 bases. Germline V gives CDR1 ENHRY, CDR2 SYGVKD. There are 14 residues in the CDR3. Trimming at V came to 5 bases and at J to 9 bases, leaving 5 bases not matched to a gene. This CDR3 reads CAISQTGGSSPLHF. CDR3 DNA: TGTGCCATCAGTCAGACAGGGGGAAGTTCACCCCTCCACTTT.

This clone turned up a few times. V usage is TRBV5-6 and J usage is TRBJ1-1, with D perhaps TRBD1 (5 bases). Trimming stripped 0 bases from V and 1 base from J, with 7 bases between. CDR3 length: 14 residues. Germline lookup yields CDR1 SGHDT and CDR2 YYEEEE. The CDR3 is CASSLGDRNTEAFF. The CDR3 coding sequence is TGTGCCAGCAGCTTGGGCGACAGGAACACTGAAGCTTTCTTT.

This chain links TRBV12-3 or TRBV12-4 with TRBJ2-1; a possible D gene is TRBD2 (6 bases). This CDR3 has 13 residues. The ends were cut back, 8 bases at V and 0 bases at J, with 8 bases in the middle. This chain's CDR3 is CASGGSSYNEQFF. CDR3 nucleotide sequence: TGTGCCAGCGGGGGGAGCTCCTACAATGAGCAGTTCTTC.

This clone came up once. This sequence joins TRBV3-1 (or the pseudogene TRBV3-2) and TRBJ1-1; 8 positions match TRBD1. The CDR3 contains 17 residues. Per the germline V gene, CDR1 is LGHDT and CDR2 is YNNKEL (reference sequence). The V segment lost 2 bases and the J segment 0 bases; nucleotides outside the gene matches: 8. CDR3 DNA: TGTGCCAGCAGCCAAACTGACAGGGGAAGACTGAACACTGAAGCTTTCTTT. The encoded protein is CASSQTDRGRLNTEAFF.

This chain connects TRBV30 to TRBJ2-7; TRBD2 is a possible D gene (5 bases). V gave up 8 bases and J gave up 6 bases, with 17 bases separating them. CDR3 size: 12 residues. Looked up from germline, CDR1 is GTSNPN and CDR2 is SVGIG (reference sequence). DNA of the CDR3: TGTGCCCACTTTTCGGGATGGGGCGAGCAGTACTTC. This gives the protein CAHFSGWGEQYF. The whole variable domain, filled in from reference TRBV30 and TRBJ2-7, reads SQTIHQWPATLVQPVGSPLSLECTVEGTSNPNLYWYRQAAGRGLQLLFYSVGIGQISSEVPQNLSASRPQDRQFILSSKKLLLSDSGFYLCAHFSGWGEQYFGPGTRLTVT.

The chain uses TRBV5-4 and TRBJ1-2; TRBD1 might be the D (5 bases). V was trimmed by 0 bases and J by 6 bases, leaving 9 bases between them. The CDR3 loop spans 13 amino acids. CDR1 is SGHNT, CDR2 YYREEE, per germline (reference sequence). This chain's CDR3 is CASSLERGDGYTF. CDR3 DNA: TGTGCCAGCAGCTTGGAACGGGGGGATGGCTACACCTTC.

The chain links TRBV5-1 to TRBJ2-7, with D perhaps TRBD2 (7 bases). Per the germline V gene, CDR1 is SGHRS and CDR2 is YFSETQ. CDR3 size: 14 residues. V gave up 7 bases and J gave up 2 bases, with 16 bases separating them. The CDR3 here is CASSGEGVTYEQYF. For the CDR3, the DNA is TGCGCCAGCTCCGGGGAGGGGGTCACCTACGAGCAGTACTTC. Variable domain in full (rest from reference TRBV5-1 and TRBJ2-7): KAGVTQTPRYLIKTRGQQVTLSCSPISGHRSVSWYQQTPGQGLQFLFEYFSETQRNKGNFPGRFSGRQFSNSRSEMNVSTLELGDSALYLCASSGEGVTYEQYFGPGTRLTVT.

This chain links TRBV3-1 (or the pseudogene TRBV3-2) with TRBJ1-1; D may be TRBD1 (6 bases). V lost 4 bases and J lost 0, with 12 bases in between. This CDR3 spans 15 amino acids. The V gene's germline CDR1 is LGHDT and CDR2 YNNKEL (reference sequence). The CDR3 loop is CASSPLTGLNTEAFF. In nucleotides, the CDR3 is TGTGCCAGCAGCCCGCTAACAGGGTTGAACACTGAAGCTTTCTTT.

V usage is TRBV4-2 and J usage is TRBJ2-1, with a tentative D call TRBD2 (6 bases). This CDR3 is built from 15 residues. Germline lookup yields CDR1 LGHNA and CDR2 YNFKEQ. Trimming took 0 bases from V and 4 from J, leaving 10 bases between them. CDR3 residues: CASSQDWGTYNEQFF. CDR3 DNA: TGTGCCAGCAGCCAAGATTGGGGGACTTACAATGAGCAGTTCTTC.